This record concerns one T cell receptor (beta chain) sequence. The antigen is unknown. This CDR3 is built from 13 residues. V was trimmed by 9 bases and J by 1 base, leaving 11 bases between them. Per germline, CDR1 LGHDT and CDR2 YNNKEL (reference sequence). The data were obtained in a study of post-analysis software for immune sequencing data. Study-wide findings and caveats: In patients, TRBV5-6, TRBV5-1 and TRBV20-1 belonged to five or six TRBV segments found more frequently than in controls.

Presence of unique molecular identifiers characterized the TCR beta cDNA libraries. TCRdb reprocessed the PCR reads with MiXCR, giving one entry per CDR3 protein. The repertoire holds 600,000 to 750,000 distinct CDR3 sequences, with over 45% as singletons. This sequence was found in a girl aged 2 to 9 with multiple sclerosis. The sequenced sample consisted of blood. The chain joins TRBV3-1 to TRBJ2-3; possible D gene TRBD1, 6 bases. The CDR3 sequence is CASLRTGTDTQYF. The CDR3 DNA reads as TGTGCCAGTTTACGGACAGGCACAGATACGCAGTATTTT.